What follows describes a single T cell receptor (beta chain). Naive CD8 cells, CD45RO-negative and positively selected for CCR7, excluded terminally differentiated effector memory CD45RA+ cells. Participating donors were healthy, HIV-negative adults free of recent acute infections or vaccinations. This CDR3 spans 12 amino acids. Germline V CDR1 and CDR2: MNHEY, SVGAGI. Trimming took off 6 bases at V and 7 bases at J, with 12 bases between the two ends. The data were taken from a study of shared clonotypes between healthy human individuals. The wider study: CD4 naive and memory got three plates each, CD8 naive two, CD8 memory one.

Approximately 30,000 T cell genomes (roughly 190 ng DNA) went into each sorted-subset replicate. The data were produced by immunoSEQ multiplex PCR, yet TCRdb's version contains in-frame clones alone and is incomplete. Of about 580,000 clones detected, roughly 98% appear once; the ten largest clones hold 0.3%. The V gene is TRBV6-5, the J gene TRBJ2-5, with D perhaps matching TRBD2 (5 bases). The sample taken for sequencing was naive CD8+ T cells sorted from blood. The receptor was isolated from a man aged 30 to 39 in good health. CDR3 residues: CASRHVRGTQYF. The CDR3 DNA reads TGTGCCAGCAGACACGTCCGGGGGACCCAGTACTTC.